Listed below are T cell receptor beta chains from one sample, sequenced in a study of OX40 agonist ivuxolimab in advanced cancers. Assay: immunoSEQ multiplex PCR; the TCRdb copy retains only in-frame clones and omits some. The profile covers around 26,000 clones, with around 81% appearing a single time and 20% to 30% taken by the ten largest. Material: CD4+ or CD8+ T cells sorted from blood, obtained in a trial of the OX40 agonist ivuxolimab. Receptors originate from an adult with an advanced solid tumor such as melanoma, head and neck, liver or kidney cancer. Both conserved end residues are part of each CDR3. The D gene is left open where the match is weak.

D gene,V gene,CDR3 protein
-,TRBV7-3,CASSLTSRTANNEQFF
-,TRBV2,CASSEAGNFREQFF
-,TRBV5-5,CASSWDTGELFF
TRBD2,TRBV5-1,CASSLTSGSYEQYF
TRBD1,TRBV19,CASRTTGGNQPQHF
-,TRBV19,CASRDPGFHEQFF
-,TRBV2,CASVAGVDTEAFF
-,TRBV4-1,CASSLQAPGYEQYF
TRBD2,TRBV28,CASSPLAGGQLGQFF
-,TRBV11-2,CASSLAGNQPQHF
TRBD1,TRBV2,CASSSARGHDNEQFF
TRBD2,TRBV10-3,CAIFSGLAGAEQFF
-,TRBV18,CASSPHILEGTDTQYF
TRBD1,TRBV27,CASSPSGTGGFGYTF
TRBD1,TRBV29-1,CSVEARDRDTDTQYF
TRBD2,TRBV2,CASKYGAGGLSYEQYF
-,TRBV11-3,CASSPGLAQFF
-,TRBV2,CASKGLGILYGYTF
-,TRBV19,CASKKRSTGELFF
-,TRBV6-1,CASSEPPGELFF
-,TRBV2,CASIVSAGSEYEQYF
-,TRBV7-9,CASSSAGAAYGYTF
-,TRBV5-1,CASSFTGSSTDTQYF
-,TRBV7-9,CASSSPMNTEAFF
TRBD1,TRBV7-9,CASSRGTVTEAFF
-,TRBV4-1,CASSQEQGFEQYF
-,TRBV9,CASSALMHTF
-,TRBV15,CATSRDKVYNEQFF
-,TRBV28,CASSLRGTDTQYF